This paragraph reports one T cell receptor (beta chain). Germline-derived CDR1 and CDR2 are PRHDT and FYEKMQ (reference sequence). V was pared by 3 bases and J by 5 bases, with 16 bases between. This CDR3 comprises 15 residues. The record originates from a study of blood T cell repertoires in COVID-19. Study as a whole: Collection of acute and convalescent COVID-19 samples took place in the United States, Italy and Spain. The cDNA or gDNA used as material had been derived from T cells, B-cell-depleted T cells, or PBMCs.

How the authors handled the data: Estimation of nucleated cell counts relied on the amplification of reference gene primers. The method was immunoSEQ multiplex PCR; TCRdb's version includes in-frame clones alone and lacks a portion of them. V, J and clone size reflect that table, while D and trimming were determined from the DNA. The table records 75,000 or so clones, 87% of them present only once. This chain connects TRBV13 to TRBJ1-1, with no clear D. This clonotype was sampled from a woman aged 80 or over with active or convalescent COVID-19. Sequenced input: peripheral blood. The CDR3 loop is CASSFYRADLTEAFF. DNA for the CDR3: TGTGCCAGCAGCTTTTACCGGGCGGACTTGACTGAAGCTTTCTTT.